Here is one T cell receptor (beta chain) with its context. This clonotype has just a few counts. This receptor's antigen is unknown. Per-base quality was not reported, and no clone a single base away is much larger than it. TCR cDNA was made using 5'RACE template switching, a step that added a universal primer site and unique molecular identifiers. cDNA synthesis was primed from both the TCR alpha and TCR beta constant segments. Library amplification used two PCR steps, and the second PCR step added sample barcodes and sequencing adapters. Sequencing of libraries was done on Illumina HiSeq 2500 (2x100 bp) or NovaSeq (2x150 bp). In the authors' own workflow: Demultiplexing of reads and collapsing into UMI consensus sequences were performed with MIGEC, and V(D)J alignment was carried out with MiXCR. Vaccine-responding clonotypes were defined with edgeR using replicate PBMC samples, requiring FDR below 0.01 and a log2 fold change above 5 up to day 15. Each bulk clonotype received a CD4 or CD8 identity based on whether the sequenced CD4 or CD8 repertoire contained that clonotype at higher abundance. Through fastp at Q25 and MiXCR, TCRdb rebuilt clones from the public reads, retaining in-frame beta chains. CDR3 protein sequences are deduplicated, and each keeps its most common genes and DNA. TCRdb, rather than the study authors, made the V and J calls. The sample table lists hundreds of thousands of distinct CDR3 sequences, about 12% of them with a count of one. The ten biggest clones cover more than 12% of the sample.

This specimen belongs to a study of T cells after yellow fever vaccination (dated by TCRdb to about 2019). About the investigation overall: Libraries from fractions with low cell numbers were prepared with the SMART-Seq v4 Ultra Low Input RNA kit. Blood was drawn at multiple timepoints before and after primary and secondary immunization, with bulk PBMC replicates and cell subsets isolated. Bulk TCR alpha and beta repertoires were sequenced longitudinally to track T-cell clones before and after primary and booster YFV17D yellow fever vaccination. Two healthy male donors made up the cohort, one aged 18 to 30 years and the other aged 30 to 40 years. Overall study outcomes, separate from this receptor: The secondary T-cell response was found to be weaker but faster than the primary response, with a peak reached on day 5 rather than on day 15. A small fraction of clonotypes showed up in both the CD4 and CD8 compartments, probably as a result of convergent recombination. Because abundant contaminating clonotypes from the bulk population could be contained in FACS-sorted repertoires, computational filtering was required. Most clones expanded after primary vaccination were re-detected after the booster (around 96% of CD4 and about 88% of CD8), suggesting broad memory maintenance. Because only a couple of donors were included in the study, the extent to which the findings can be generalized is limited.

The V and J ends are trimmed by 0 bases and 7 bases, leaving 7 bases between them. From the cysteine up to the phenylalanine, the CDR3 has a length of 12 residues. Kept here is only the CDR3 DNA, which spans 36 bases and is read in frame from base 1. CDR1 LNHNV and CDR2 YYDKDF were looked up in the germline V gene (reference sequence). Reading the label with the study, this specimen's treatment or condition is: live attenuated yellow fever vaccine strain. At every blood-draw timepoint, two biological replicates of bulk PBMCs were collected. A standard Ficoll-Paque protocol was used to isolate PBMCs from peripheral blood. TriZol was used to extract RNA from bulk PBMCs, CD4 and CD8 fractions, and dextramer-positive and dextramer-negative fractions.

The source is a man aged 30 to 39 who received the YFV17D yellow fever vaccine. In this chain, TRBV15 is recombined with TRBJ2-7; the D gene is not confidently resolved. The sequenced sample was PBMCs, obtained on the day of the yellow fever booster vaccination. In nucleotide form, the sequence is TGTGCCACCAGCAGAGACAATTTTGAGCAGTACTTC. The encoded protein is CATSRDNFEQYF.